This TCR beta chain was sequenced during a study of regulatory T cells in long-lasting Graves disease. The CDR3 consists of 16 residues. CDR1 and CDR2 from the germline V gene are SEHNR and FQNEAQ (reference sequence). The ends lost 6 bases at V and 1 base at J; junction bases unmatched: 10. Many counts were recorded for this clonotype. Arm-PCR of CDR3 regions and iRepertoire HTBI primers were the basis on which TCR beta libraries were built. TCRdb redid the calling of the multiplex PCR reads with MiXCR, one entry per CDR3 protein. The data contain hundreds of thousands of distinct CDR3 sequences, approximately 16% of them singletons. Time point in this sample: newly diagnosed GD, antithyroid drugs for less than 3 months. PBMC-extracted RNA yielded the TCR library. The same data also went into a second study, on T cells in Graves' hyperthyroidism and ophthalmopathy.

This chain uses TRBV7-9 with TRBJ2-3; 7 positions match TRBD2. The clonotype originates from a man in his late teens or twenties with Graves disease. The source material was peripheral blood mononuclear cells (PBMCs), sampled at new diagnosis, from a patient treated with antithyroid drugs. The CDR3 is CASSPLLAAGTDTQYF. CDR3 nucleotide sequence: TGTGCCAGCAGTCCACTTCTAGCGGCGGGCACAGATACGCAGTATTTT. Full variable domain (outside the CDR3, taken from reference TRBV7-9 and TRBJ2-3): DTGVSQNPRHKITKRGQNVTFRCDPISEHNRLYWYRQTLGQGPEFLTYFQNEAQLEKSRLLSDRFSAERPKGSFSTLEIQRTEQGDSAMYLCASSPLLAAGTDTQYFGPGTRLTVL.